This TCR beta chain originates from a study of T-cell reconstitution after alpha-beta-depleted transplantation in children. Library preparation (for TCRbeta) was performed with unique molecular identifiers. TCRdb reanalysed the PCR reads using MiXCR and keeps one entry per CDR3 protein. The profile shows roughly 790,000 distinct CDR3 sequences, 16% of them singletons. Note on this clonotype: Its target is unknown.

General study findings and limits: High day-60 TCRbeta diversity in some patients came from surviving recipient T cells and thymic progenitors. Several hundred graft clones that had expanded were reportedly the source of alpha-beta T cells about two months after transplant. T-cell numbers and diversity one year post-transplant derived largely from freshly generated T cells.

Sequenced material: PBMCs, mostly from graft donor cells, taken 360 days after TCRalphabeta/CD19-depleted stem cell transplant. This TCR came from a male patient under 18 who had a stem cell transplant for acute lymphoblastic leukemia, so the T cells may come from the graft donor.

CDR3 bases: TGTGCCAGCAGCTTAGTTCTAGCGGGAGGGGTCTCCTACAATGAGCAGTTCTTC. The encoded protein is CASSLVLAGGVSYNEQFF. The rearrangement joins TRBV7-9 to TRBJ2-1; 12 bases line up with TRBD2. The CDR3 is 18 amino acids. Germline values: CDR1 SEHNR, CDR2 FQNEAQ (reference sequence). V shed 1 base, J shed 0 bases, and the junction held 4 bases outside the gene matches.